Described below is a single TCR beta chain sequence and its context. Its specificity is unknown. Using immunoSEQ multiplex PCR, the repertoire was profiled, and TCRdb retains in-frame clones only, with some absent. The data show some 50,000 clones, approximately 65% seen once. Per germline, CDR1 SGHTA and CDR2 FQGNSA. This CDR3 contains 16 residues. Losses at the gene ends were 1 base for V and 1 base for J; bases not matched to a gene: 3. The sample is drawn from a study of vaccination effects on CD4 cells after COVID-19. Findings and caveats of the study: There was marked clonal contraction among infection- and vaccine-induced clones late after vaccination.

The culture ran for approximately 10 days before CD4+ T cells were isolated. This chain connects TRBV7-2 to TRBJ2-3; 9 positions match TRBD2. The sequence was obtained from a human donor who received a COVID-19 vaccine. The source was CD4+ T cells from PBMCs cultured without peptide, collected before COVID-19 vaccination. The chain's CDR3 is CASSLVSGSGTDTQYF. CDR3 DNA: TGTGCCAGCAGCTTAGTTAGCGGGAGCGGCACAGATACGCAGTATTTT.